Detailed here is one TCR beta chain. The table came from immunoSEQ multiplex PCR; TCRdb's copy has only in-frame clones and leaves some out. The data hold 100,000 to 150,000 clones, with 65% to 80% observed a single time. The entry originates in a study of blood T cell repertoires in COVID-19. The CDR3 runs 13 residues. Germline V gene lookup returns CDR1 SEHNR and CDR2 FQNEAQ (reference sequence). V shed 5 bases and J shed 4 bases, with 10 bases lying between them. The chain recombines TRBV7-9 with TRBJ2-3, with D hard to call. The sequencing input was peripheral blood. The receptor was derived from a human donor with acute or convalescent COVID-19. The donor label of this sample is uncertain. Here the CDR3 reads CASSLVSADTQYF. The CDR3 DNA follows: TGTGCCAGCAGCCTCGTTTCAGCAGATACGCAGTATTTT.